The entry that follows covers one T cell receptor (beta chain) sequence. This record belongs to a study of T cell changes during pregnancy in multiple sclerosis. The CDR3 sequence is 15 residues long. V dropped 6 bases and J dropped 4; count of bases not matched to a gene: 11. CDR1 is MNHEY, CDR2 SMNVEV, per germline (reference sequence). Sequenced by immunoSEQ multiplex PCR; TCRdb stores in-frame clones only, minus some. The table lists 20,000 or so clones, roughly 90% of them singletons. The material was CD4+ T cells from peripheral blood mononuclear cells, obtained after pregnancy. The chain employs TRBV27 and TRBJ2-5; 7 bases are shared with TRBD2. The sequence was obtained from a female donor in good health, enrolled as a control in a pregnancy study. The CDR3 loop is CASRGGTFMVETQYF. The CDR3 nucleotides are TGTGCCAGCAGGGGGGGGACTTTTATGGTAGAGACCCAGTACTTC.